These 6 T cell receptor beta chains originate from one sample sequenced in a study of shared T cell receptors in the human thymus. Generated by immunoSEQ multiplex PCR, the TCRdb table keeps only in-frame clones and is missing some. Among approximately 760,000 clones listed, approximately 83% were seen once. The same data also contributed to another study, on human thymus T cells.

Sequenced: thymocytes. These receptors were taken from a girl less than two years old with a congenital heart defect.

The genes are TRBV4-1 and TRBJ1-1, with a tentative D call TRBD1 (5 bases). The CDR3 contains 17 residues. Looked up from germline, CDR1 is MGHRA and CDR2 is YSYEKL. V was pared by 1 base and J by 3 bases, with 18 bases between. CDR3 bases: TGCGCCAGCAGCCAAGTTTTAACGGGGGGTCCCGACACTGAAGCTTTCTTT. Residues: CASSQVLTGGPDTEAFF.

This chain connects TRBV15 to TRBJ1-2; 7 bases line up with TRBD1. Germline lookup yields CDR1 LNHNV and CDR2 YYDKDF (reference sequence). J gave up 9 bases and V 0 bases, and 7 bases lay outside the gene matches. The CDR3 runs to 14 residues. CDR3 sequence (DNA): TGTGCCACCAGCAGAGATTCCAGGGGGTGGAGCTACACCTTC. Its protein product is CATSRDSRGWSYTF.

The chain has TRBV23-1 and TRBJ2-3, with TRBD1 as a possible D gene (5 bases). TRBV23-1 has ORF status, its function being uncertain. The CDR3 covers 14 residues. V was cut by 10 bases and J by 2 bases, with 16 bases left in between. The CDR3 reads CATLRVLLTDTQYF. CDR3 DNA: TGCGCCACCCTCAGGGTTCTCCTCACAGATACGCAGTATTTT.

For this clone: The sample has other DNA sequences that encode this CDR3 too. The chain has TRBV5-5 and TRBJ1-1, with D hard to call. V lost 1 base to trimming and J lost 3 bases, with 16 bases between them. There are 16 residues in the CDR3. CDR1 SGHKS and CDR2 YYEKEE come from the germline V gene (reference sequence). CDR3 in amino acids: CASSLSDLRRDTEAFF. The CDR3 DNA reads TGTGCCAGCAGCTTGTCAGATCTACGGAGGGACACTGAAGCTTTCTTT.

The rearrangement links TRBV6-5 to TRBJ2-1; 8 nucleotides agree with TRBD2. Germline V gene lookup returns CDR1 MNHEY and CDR2 SVGAGI. The CDR3 has 16 residues. V shed 0 bases and J 12 bases; nucleotides not matched to a gene: 13. The CDR3 DNA is TGTGCCAGCAGTTACTCGGCCGGGGGGGCGTCGGTTGGGCAGTTCTTC. Amino acids: CASSYSAGGASVGQFF.

The chain is built from TRBV12-5 and TRBJ1-1; TRBD1 is a possible D gene (5 bases). The CDR3 covers 22 residues. Between the trimmed V and J ends, which lost 0 bases and 0 bases, there was a span of 29 bases. Germline V gives CDR1 LGHNT, CDR2 FRNRAP. DNA for the CDR3: TGTGCTAGTGGTTTGGTACTATCTCGCGGGGCAGAACCTTTCGCCCTGAACACTGAAGCTTTCTTT. Its translation: CASGLVLSRGAEPFALNTEAFF.